The next 24 T cell receptor beta chains were all read from a single sample in a study of T cells expressing NK-cell markers (dated by TCRdb to 2018 to 2021). The library was built by means of 5' RACE. Instrument on record: Illumina HiSeq 2000. The reads went through TCRdb reprocessing, and each CDR3 protein sequence gets one entry with no DNA. This specimen's table enumerates roughly 450,000 distinct CDR3 sequences. Of the sample, over 1.1% is held by the ten largest clones. What was sequenced was blood T cells: a sorted CD56 or NKG2C T cell subset, CD4+ or CD8+ T cells, or bulk PBMC T cells (not recorded which). The source of these receptors is a woman between 50 and 59 years old in good health. Donor details come from another sample of the same person, matched by shared clones.

V usage is TRBV12-3 or TRBV12-4 and J usage is TRBJ2-4; TCRdb gives TRBD1 as the D gene, but with no DNA this cannot be confirmed. This CDR3 is 12 amino acids long. The CDR3 sequence: CASTRDGYIQYF.

V usage is TRBV7-9 and J usage is TRBJ2-5; with no DNA, the TCRdb D assignment of TRBD1 cannot be verified. CDR3 length equals 11 residues. The germline gives CDR1 SEHNR, CDR2 FQNEAQ (reference sequence). The CDR3 is CVHREGETQYF.

The chain recombines TRBV7-8 with TRBJ2-3. Germline assignment: CDR1 SGHVS and CDR2 FQNEAQ. CDR3 length equals 15 residues. The CDR3 region is CASSFRRSGPDTQYF.

V is TRBV11-2 and J is TRBJ1-2; TCRdb indicates TRBD1, and absent DNA this call remains unverified. The germline gives CDR1 SGHAT, CDR2 FQNNGV. This CDR3 is built from 15 residues. The CDR3 is CASSFKGRNNYGYTF.

This chain's CDR3 is CASSLDQGGDYGYTF. The chain couples TRBV5-1 to TRBJ1-2; as DNA is missing, the TRBD1 call by TCRdb cannot be tested. This CDR3 is built from 15 residues. The germline gives CDR1 SGHRS, CDR2 YFSETQ. The variable domain in full, with the rest retrieved from reference TRBV5-1 and TRBJ1-2, is KAGVTQTPRYLIKTRGQQVTLSCSPISGHRSVSWYQQTPGQGLQFLFEYFSETQRNKGNFPGRFSGRQFSNSRSEMNVSTLELGDSALYLCASSLDQGGDYGYTFGSGTRLTVV.

The J gene is TRBJ1-5, the V gene TRBV7-9. Germline V lookup: CDR1 SEHNR, CDR2 FQNEAQ (reference sequence). The CDR3 is made up of 17 amino acids. CDR3 sequence: CASSLVVGARGDQPQHF.

CDR3 in amino acids: CSVEERLGPDTQYF. The V and J genes are TRBV29-1 and TRBJ2-3. The germline V gene has CDR1 SQVTM and CDR2 ANQGSEA. The CDR3 is made up of 14 amino acids.

The chain combines TRBV10-1 with TRBJ2-1; TCRdb's D gene call, TRBD2, goes unchecked for lack of DNA. Germline V lookup: CDR1 WNHNN, CDR2 SYGVQD (reference sequence). The length of the CDR3 is 15 residues. CDR3 loop: CASSDPGLAPNEQFF.

This chain links TRBV12-3 or TRBV12-4 with TRBJ2-1; TCRdb's D call, TRBD2, is unchecked because there is no DNA. This CDR3 spans 13 amino acids. Here the CDR3 reads CASTMTSFNEQFF.

V is TRBV5-1 and J is TRBJ1-1; the D gene TCRdb calls, TRBD1, cannot be checked with no DNA. Germline V gene data show CDR1 as SGHRS and CDR2 as YFSETQ. This CDR3 is 16 amino acids long. The chain's CDR3 is CASSLVSGGVDTEAFF.

V is TRBV7-3 and J is TRBJ2-6. There are 17 residues in the CDR3. Germline-derived CDR1 and CDR2 are SGHTA and FQGTGA. The CDR3 region is CASSLESGASGANVLTF.

V usage is TRBV5-1 and J usage is TRBJ2-2; TCRdb's assignment of TRBD1 cannot be checked, as there is no DNA. Germline V gives CDR1 SGHRS, CDR2 YFSETQ. The CDR3 spans 16 residues. The CDR3 loop reads CASSFGTGATWGELFF.

CDR3 in amino acids: CSVVGRTMNTEAFF. V and J are TRBV29-1 and TRBJ1-1; the D call of TRBD1 rests on TCRdb alone, since no DNA is present to check it. Looked up from germline, CDR1 is SQVTM and CDR2 is ANQGSEA. This CDR3 contains 14 residues.

The chain combines TRBV5-1 with TRBJ1-6; checking the TCRdb D call of TRBD1 is not possible without DNA. From germline, CDR1 is SGHRS and CDR2 YFSETQ. The CDR3 is 17 amino acids. CDR3 region: CASSSTFSGTGVSPLHF.

The CDR3 sequence: CASSTPRTRGETQYF. This chain connects TRBV12-3 or TRBV12-4 to TRBJ2-5; there is no DNA to check the TCRdb D call of TRBD1. CDR3 length: 15 residues.

This rearrangement joins TRBV10-3 to TRBJ1-2; no DNA is available, so the TRBD1 call from TCRdb remains unchecked. The CDR3 is 15 amino acids. Per germline, CDR1 ENHRY and CDR2 SYGVKD. This CDR3 reads CAISESLTARNGYTF.

V and J are TRBV5-1 and TRBJ2-1; TCRdb gives TRBD2 as the D gene, but with no DNA this cannot be confirmed. The CDR3 is made up of 16 amino acids. The V gene's germline CDR1 is SGHRS and CDR2 YFSETQ. CDR3 in amino acids: CASSSLDSGRPNEQFF.

The chain employs TRBV29-1 and TRBJ2-1; the D call of TRBD2 rests on TCRdb alone, since no DNA is present to check it. CDR1 is SQVTM, CDR2 ANQGSEA, per germline. The CDR3 spans 12 residues. The CDR3 region is CSAGPVGSEQFF.

This chain joins TRBV4-1 and TRBJ2-1; no DNA is available, so the TRBD2 call from TCRdb remains unchecked. The CDR3 has 11 residues. Germline V lookup: CDR1 MGHRA, CDR2 YSYEKL. This chain's CDR3 is CASSQGGSRFF.

The chain has TRBV24-1 and TRBJ2-4. This CDR3 spans 13 amino acids. Germline V gene data show CDR1 as KGHDR and CDR2 as SFDVKD. The CDR3 sequence: CATSESVESIQYF.

The chain combines TRBV5-6 with TRBJ2-5. This CDR3 has 14 residues. Germline V gene lookup returns CDR1 SGHDT and CDR2 YYEEEE. CDR3 protein: CASSLVNSRETQYF. Filled out from reference TRBV5-6 and TRBJ2-5, the complete variable domain reads DAGVTQSPTHLIKTRGQQVTLRCSPKSGHDTVSWYQQALGQGPQFIFQYYEEEERQRGNFPDRFSGHQFPNYSSELNVNALLLGDSALYLCASSLVNSRETQYFGPGTRLLVL.

The chain couples TRBV6-2 or TRBV6-3 to TRBJ2-3; TCRdb indicates TRBD1, and absent DNA this call remains unverified. The CDR3 length is 14 residues. Germline values: CDR1 MNHEY, CDR2 SVGEGT. CDR3 region: CASSNVIPPDTQYF.

CDR3 loop: CASSLPTSGRAVKQFF. The chain has TRBV5-1 and TRBJ2-1; the D call of TRBD2 rests on TCRdb alone, since no DNA is present to check it. Germline CDR1 SGHRS, CDR2 YFSETQ. The CDR3 runs 16 residues.

The CDR3 sequence: CSATPRGSNQPQHF. The V call is TRBV20-1, the J call TRBJ1-5; TCRdb gives TRBD1 as the D gene, but with no DNA this cannot be confirmed. Germline CDR1 is DFQATT and CDR2 is SNEGSKA (reference sequence). The CDR3 is made up of 14 amino acids.